Listed here are 6 T cell receptor beta chains from one sample, sequenced in a study of blood T cell repertoires in COVID-19. TCRdb's copy holds only in-frame clones and misses some; the assay was immunoSEQ multiplex PCR. The sample contains some 33,000 clones, roughly 85% of which appear only once. The sample comprised peripheral blood. The receptors originated from a human donor in a cohort sampled during active COVID-19.

The chain has TRBV12-2 and TRBJ2-3; the table names TRBD2, a call not compared with the DNA. TRBV12-2 is assigned pseudogene status. The CDR3 spans 15 residues. This CDR3 reads CASRYRLAGTDTQYF. The CDR3 DNA reads as TGTGCAAGTCGCTACCGACTAGCAGGCACAGATACGCAGTATTTT.

This chain links TRBV5-6 with TRBJ1-4; 7 bases line up with TRBD1. The J segment lost 6 bases and the V segment lost 1 base, leaving 3 bases of the junction unmatched. Germline-derived CDR1 and CDR2 are SGHDT and YYEEEE. CDR3 length: 14 amino acids. The CDR3 DNA sequence: TGTGCCAGCAGCTTGAAGGGGGCGGATGAAAAACTGTTTTTT. It codes for CASSLKGADEKLFF.

The rearrangement joins TRBV19 to TRBJ1-1; 8 bases align to TRBD1. The CDR3 runs to 16 residues. Germline V gene data show CDR1 as LNHDA and CDR2 as SQIVND (reference sequence). Losses at the gene ends were 3 bases for V and 4 bases for J; bases not matched to a gene: 10. CDR3 coding DNA: TGTGCCAGTAGTATTCAAGACAGGGGCCTCTTCACTGAAGCTTTCTTT. Its protein product is CASSIQDRGLFTEAFF.

This chain joins TRBV6-5 and TRBJ2-1, with D perhaps matching TRBD2 (5 bases). V shed 6 bases and J shed 0 bases, with 12 bases lying between them. Germline-derived CDR1 and CDR2 are MNHEY and SVGAGI. The CDR3 runs 15 residues. The CDR3 DNA sequence: TGTGCCAGCAGCCTCAGCGGTAGCTCCTACAATGAGCAGTTCTTC. It specifies CASSLSGSSYNEQFF.

The chain has TRBV28 and TRBJ1-1; 7 nucleotides line up with TRBD1. This CDR3 comprises 15 residues. Germline V gene lookup returns CDR1 MDHEN and CDR2 SYDVKM. The junction had 6 bases not matched to a gene; V was cut back by 3 bases and J by 2 bases. As DNA, the CDR3 is TGTGCCAGCAGTTTCCGACGGGACAGTAACACTGAAGCTTTCTTT. Translating it yields CASSFRRDSNTEAFF.

The CDR3: CASSSRTDTQYF. Here the CDR3 DNA reads TGTGCCAGTAGTTCGAGGACAGATACGCAGTATTTT. V is TRBV19 and J is TRBJ2-3; D is unclear. V lost 5 bases to trimming and J lost 3 bases, with 6 bases between them. Germline loops: CDR1 LNHDA, CDR2 SQIVND (reference sequence). The CDR3 consists of 12 residues.